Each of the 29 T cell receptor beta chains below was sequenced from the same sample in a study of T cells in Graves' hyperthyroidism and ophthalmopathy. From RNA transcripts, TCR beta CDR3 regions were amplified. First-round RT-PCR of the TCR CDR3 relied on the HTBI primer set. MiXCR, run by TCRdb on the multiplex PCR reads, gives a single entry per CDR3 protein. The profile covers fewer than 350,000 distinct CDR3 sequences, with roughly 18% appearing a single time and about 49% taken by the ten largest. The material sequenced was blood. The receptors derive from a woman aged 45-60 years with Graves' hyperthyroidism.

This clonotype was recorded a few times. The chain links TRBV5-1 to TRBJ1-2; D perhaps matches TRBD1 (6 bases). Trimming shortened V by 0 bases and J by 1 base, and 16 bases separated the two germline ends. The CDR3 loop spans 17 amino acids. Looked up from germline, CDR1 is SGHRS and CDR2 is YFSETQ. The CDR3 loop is CASSLGSQWDNNYGYTF. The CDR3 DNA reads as TGCGCCAGCAGCTTGGGTTCACAGTGGGACAATAACTATGGCTACACCTTC.

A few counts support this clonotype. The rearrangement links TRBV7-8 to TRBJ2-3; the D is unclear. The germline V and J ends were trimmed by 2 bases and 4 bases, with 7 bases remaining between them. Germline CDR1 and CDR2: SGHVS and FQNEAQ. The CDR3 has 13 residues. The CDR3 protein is CASSLREADTQYF. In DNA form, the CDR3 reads TGTGCCAGCAGCTTACGAGAGGCAGATACGCAGTATTTT.

The CDR3 sequence is CASSEDQRIRETQYF. In DNA form, the CDR3 reads TGTGCCAGCAGTGAGGACCAGAGGATCCGAGAGACCCAGTACTTC. The chain recombines TRBV6-1 with TRBJ2-5; D is ambiguous. V was pared by 3 bases and J by 4 bases, with 15 bases between. Per germline, CDR1 MNHNS and CDR2 SASEGT. This CDR3 is built from 15 residues.

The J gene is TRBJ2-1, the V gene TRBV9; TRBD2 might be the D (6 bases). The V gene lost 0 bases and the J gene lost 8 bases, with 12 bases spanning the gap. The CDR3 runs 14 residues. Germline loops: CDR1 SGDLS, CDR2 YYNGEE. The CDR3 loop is CASSVVSGDYEQFF. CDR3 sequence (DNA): TGTGCCAGCAGCGTAGTTTCCGGGGACTATGAGCAGTTCTTC.

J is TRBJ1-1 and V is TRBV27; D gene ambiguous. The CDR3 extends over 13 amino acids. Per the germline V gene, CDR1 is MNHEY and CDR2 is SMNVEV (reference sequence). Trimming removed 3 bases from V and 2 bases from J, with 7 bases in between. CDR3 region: CASSFTDNTEAFF. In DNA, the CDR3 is TGTGCCAGCAGTTTCACGGATAACACTGAAGCTTTCTTT.

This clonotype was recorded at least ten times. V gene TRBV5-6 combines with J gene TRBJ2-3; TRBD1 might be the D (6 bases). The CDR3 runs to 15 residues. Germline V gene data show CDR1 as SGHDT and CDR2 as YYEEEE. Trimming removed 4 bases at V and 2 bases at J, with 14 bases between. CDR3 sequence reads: CASSPQGPDTDTQYF. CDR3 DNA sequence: TGTGCCAGCAGCCCACAGGGACCCGACACAGATACGCAGTATTTT.

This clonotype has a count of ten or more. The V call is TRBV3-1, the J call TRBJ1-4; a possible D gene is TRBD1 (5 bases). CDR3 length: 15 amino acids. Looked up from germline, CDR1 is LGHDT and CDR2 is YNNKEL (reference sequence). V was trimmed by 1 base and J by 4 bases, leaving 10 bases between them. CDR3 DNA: TGTGCCAGCAGCCAAGGCGGGACTCATAATGAAAAACTGTTTTTT. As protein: CASSQGGTHNEKLFF.

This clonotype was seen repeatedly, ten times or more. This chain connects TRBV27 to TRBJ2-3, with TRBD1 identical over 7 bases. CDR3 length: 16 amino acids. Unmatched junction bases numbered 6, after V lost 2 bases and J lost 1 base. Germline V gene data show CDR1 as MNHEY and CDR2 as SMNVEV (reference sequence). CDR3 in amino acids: CASSLDRDPGTDTQYF. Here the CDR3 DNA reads TGTGCCAGCAGTTTAGACAGGGACCCAGGCACAGATACGCAGTATTTT.

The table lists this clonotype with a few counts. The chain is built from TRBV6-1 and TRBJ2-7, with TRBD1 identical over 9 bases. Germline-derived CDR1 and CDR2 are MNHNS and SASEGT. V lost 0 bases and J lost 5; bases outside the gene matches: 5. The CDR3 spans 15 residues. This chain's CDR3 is CASSEARTGVNEQYV. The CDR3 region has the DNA TGTGCCAGCAGTGAAGCCCGGACAGGGGTCAACGAGCAGTACGTC.

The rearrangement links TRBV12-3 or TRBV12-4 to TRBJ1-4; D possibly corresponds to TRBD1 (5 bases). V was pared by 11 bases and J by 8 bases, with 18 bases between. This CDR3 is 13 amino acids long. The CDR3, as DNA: TGTGCCTCTGGGGGACTGGGCGAAGAAAAACTGTTTTTT. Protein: CASGGLGEEKLFF.

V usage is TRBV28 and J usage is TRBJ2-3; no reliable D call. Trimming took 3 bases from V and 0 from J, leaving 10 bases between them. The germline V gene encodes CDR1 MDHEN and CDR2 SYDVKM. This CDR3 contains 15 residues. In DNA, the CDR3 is TGTGCCAGCAGTTTGTCCAGCCATAGCACAGATACGCAGTATTTT. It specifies CASSLSSHSTDTQYF.

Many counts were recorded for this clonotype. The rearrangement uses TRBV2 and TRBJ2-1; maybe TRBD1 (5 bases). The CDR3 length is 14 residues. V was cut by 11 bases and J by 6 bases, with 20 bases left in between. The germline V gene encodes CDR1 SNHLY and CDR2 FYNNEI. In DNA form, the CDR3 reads TGTGCCTCCCAGGGATATCCGGACACCAATGAGCAGTTCTTC. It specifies CASQGYPDTNEQFF.

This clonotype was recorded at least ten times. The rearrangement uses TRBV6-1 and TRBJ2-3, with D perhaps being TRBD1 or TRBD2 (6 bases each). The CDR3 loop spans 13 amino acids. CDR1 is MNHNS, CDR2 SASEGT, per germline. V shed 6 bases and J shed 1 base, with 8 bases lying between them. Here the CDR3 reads CASREGGTDTQYF. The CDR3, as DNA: TGTGCCAGCAGGGAGGGGGGCACAGATACGCAGTATTTT.

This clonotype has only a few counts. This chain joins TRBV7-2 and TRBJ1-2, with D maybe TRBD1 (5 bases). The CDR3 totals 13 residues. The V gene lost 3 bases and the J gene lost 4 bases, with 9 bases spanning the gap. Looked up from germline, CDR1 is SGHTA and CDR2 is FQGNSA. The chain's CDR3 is CASSFRGFYGYTF. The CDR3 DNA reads TGTGCCAGCAGCTTTCGGGGGTTCTATGGCTACACCTTC.

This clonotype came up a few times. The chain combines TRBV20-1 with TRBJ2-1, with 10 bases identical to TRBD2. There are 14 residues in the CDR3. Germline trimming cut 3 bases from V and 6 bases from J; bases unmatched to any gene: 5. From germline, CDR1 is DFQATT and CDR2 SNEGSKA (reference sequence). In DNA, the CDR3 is TGCAGTGCTAGCCCTCTAGCGGGGGTCAATGAGCAGTTCTTC. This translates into CSASPLAGVNEQFF.

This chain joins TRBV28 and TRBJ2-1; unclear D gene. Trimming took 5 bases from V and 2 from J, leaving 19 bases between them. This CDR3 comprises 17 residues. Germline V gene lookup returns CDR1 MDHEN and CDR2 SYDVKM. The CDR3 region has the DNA TGTGCCAGCAGTCCTTCAAGTGGGCAGCTAACCTACAATGAGCAGTTCTTC. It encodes CASSPSSGQLTYNEQFF.

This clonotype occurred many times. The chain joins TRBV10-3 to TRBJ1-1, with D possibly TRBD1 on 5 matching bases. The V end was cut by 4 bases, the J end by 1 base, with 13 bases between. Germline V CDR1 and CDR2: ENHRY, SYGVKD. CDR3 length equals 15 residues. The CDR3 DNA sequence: TGTGCCATCAGTGGGTCCCCAGGGACGAACACTGAAGCTTTCTTT. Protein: CAISGSPGTNTEAFF.

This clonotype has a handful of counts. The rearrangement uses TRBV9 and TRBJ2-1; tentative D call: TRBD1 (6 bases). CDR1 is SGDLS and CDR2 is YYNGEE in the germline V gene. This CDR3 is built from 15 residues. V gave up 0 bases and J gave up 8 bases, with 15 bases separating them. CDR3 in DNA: TGTGCCAGCAGCGTAGGGACAGCCCTACAATATGAGCAGTTCTTC. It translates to CASSVGTALQYEQFF.

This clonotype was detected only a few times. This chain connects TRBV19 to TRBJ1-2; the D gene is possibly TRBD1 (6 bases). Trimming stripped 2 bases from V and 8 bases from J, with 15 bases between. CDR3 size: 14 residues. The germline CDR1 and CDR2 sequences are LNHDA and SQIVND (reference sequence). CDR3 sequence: CASSISGQPGGYTF. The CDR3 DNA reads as TGTGCCAGTAGTATATCCGGACAGCCGGGGGGCTACACCTTC.

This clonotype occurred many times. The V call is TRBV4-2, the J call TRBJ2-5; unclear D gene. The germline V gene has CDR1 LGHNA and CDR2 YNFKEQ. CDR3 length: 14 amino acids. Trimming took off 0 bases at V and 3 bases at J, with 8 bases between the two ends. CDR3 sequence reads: CASSQDRTEETQYF. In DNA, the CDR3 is TGTGCCAGCAGCCAAGACAGGACGGAAGAGACCCAGTACTTC.

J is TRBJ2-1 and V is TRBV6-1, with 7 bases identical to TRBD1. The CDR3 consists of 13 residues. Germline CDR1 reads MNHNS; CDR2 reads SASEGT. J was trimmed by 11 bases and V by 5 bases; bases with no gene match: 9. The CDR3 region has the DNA TGTGCCAGCAGTTCATTACTGGGACAGAAGCAGTTCTTC. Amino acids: CASSSLLGQKQFF.

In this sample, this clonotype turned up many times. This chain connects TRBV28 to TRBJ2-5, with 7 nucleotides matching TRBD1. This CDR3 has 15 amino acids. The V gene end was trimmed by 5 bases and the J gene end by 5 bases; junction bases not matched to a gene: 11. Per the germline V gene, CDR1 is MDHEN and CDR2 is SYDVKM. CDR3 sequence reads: CASSTPNRGRETQYF. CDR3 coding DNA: TGTGCCAGCAGTACACCTAACAGGGGCCGGGAGACCCAGTACTTC.

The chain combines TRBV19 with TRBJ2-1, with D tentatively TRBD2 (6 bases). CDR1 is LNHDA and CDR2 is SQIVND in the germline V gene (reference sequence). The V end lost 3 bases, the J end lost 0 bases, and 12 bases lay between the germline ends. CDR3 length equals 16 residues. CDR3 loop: CASSIRTGLSYNEQFF. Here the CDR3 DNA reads TGTGCCAGTAGTATCCGGACGGGACTCTCCTACAATGAGCAGTTCTTC.

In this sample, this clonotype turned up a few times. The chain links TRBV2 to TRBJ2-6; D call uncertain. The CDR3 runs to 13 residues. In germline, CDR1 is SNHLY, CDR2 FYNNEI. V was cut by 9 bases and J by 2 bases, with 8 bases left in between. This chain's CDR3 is CASGIAGANVLTF. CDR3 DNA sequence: TGTGCCAGTGGGATAGCTGGGGCCAACGTCCTGACTTTC.

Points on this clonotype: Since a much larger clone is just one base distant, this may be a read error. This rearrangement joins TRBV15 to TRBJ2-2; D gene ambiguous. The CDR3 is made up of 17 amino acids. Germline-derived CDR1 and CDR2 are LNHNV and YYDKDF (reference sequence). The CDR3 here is CATCRDQLVTNTGELFF. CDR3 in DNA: TGTGCCACCTGCAGAGATCAGTTAGTCACGAACACCGGGGAGCTGTTTTTT.

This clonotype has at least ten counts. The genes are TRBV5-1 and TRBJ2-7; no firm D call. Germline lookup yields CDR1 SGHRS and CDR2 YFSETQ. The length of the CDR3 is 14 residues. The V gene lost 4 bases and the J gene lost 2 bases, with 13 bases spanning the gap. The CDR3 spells CASSLTASTYEQYF. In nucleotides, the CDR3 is TGCGCCAGCAGCCTCACCGCTTCCACCTACGAGCAGTACTTC.

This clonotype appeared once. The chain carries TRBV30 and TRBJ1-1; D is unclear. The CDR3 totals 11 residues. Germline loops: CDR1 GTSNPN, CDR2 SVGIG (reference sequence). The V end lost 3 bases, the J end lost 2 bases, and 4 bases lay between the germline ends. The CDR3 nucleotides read TGTGCCTGGAGACGAAACACTGAAGCTTTCTTT. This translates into CAWRRNTEAFF.

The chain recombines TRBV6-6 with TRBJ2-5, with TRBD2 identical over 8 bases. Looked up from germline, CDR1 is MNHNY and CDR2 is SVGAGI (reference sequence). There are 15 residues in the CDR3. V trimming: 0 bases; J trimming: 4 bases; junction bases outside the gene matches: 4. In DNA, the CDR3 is TGTGCCAGCAGTTACTCAACGGGGGGGCTAGAGACCCAGTACTTC. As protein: CASSYSTGGLETQYF.

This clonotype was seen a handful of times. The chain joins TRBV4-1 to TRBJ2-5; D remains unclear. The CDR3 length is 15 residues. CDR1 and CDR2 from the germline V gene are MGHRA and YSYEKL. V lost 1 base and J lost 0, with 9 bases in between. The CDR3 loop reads CASSQVAENQETQYF. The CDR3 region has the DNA TGCGCCAGCAGCCAAGTGGCGGAGAACCAAGAGACCCAGTACTTC.